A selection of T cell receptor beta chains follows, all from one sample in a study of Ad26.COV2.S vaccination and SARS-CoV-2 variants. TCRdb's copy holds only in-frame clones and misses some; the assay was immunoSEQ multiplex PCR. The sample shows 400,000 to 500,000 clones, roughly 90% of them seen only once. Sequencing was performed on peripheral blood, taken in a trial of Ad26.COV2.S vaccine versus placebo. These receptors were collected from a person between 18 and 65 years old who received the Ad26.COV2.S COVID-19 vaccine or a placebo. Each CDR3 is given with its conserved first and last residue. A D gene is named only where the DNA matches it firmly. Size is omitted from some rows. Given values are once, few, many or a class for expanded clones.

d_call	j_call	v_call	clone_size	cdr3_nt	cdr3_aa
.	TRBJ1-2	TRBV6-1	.	TGTGCCAGCAGTGAGGGAAGAGGGGCGGACTATGGCTACACCTTC	CASSEGRGADYGYTF
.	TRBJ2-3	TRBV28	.	TGTGCCAGCAGTCCGAATATGGGAGATACGCAGTATTTT	CASSPNMGDTQYF
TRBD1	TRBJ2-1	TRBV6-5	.	TGTGCCAGCAGTTATGGGACAGGGAGTTGGAATGAGCAGTTCTTC	CASSYGTGSWNEQFF
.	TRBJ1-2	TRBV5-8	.	TGTGCCAGCAGCTTGGAGGCCAGAAGCTATGGCTACACCTTC	CASSLEARSYGYTF
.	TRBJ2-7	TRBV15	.	TGTGCCACCAAACGGGCAGCCCTTTCCTACGAGCAGTACTTC	CATKRAALSYEQYF
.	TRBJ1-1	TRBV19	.	TGTGCCAGTAGTATAAGCAACGGGAACACTGAAGCTTTCTTT	CASSISNGNTEAFF
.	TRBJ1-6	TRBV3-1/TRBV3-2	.	TGTGCCAGCAGCCAAGGCCCCGGACAGAGCTCCTATAATTCACCCCTCCACTTT	CASSQGPGQSSYNSPLHF
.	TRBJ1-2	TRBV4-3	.	TGCGCCAGCAGCCAAGGGCAAAGAGGTGACTTCTATGGCTACACCTTC	CASSQGQRGDFYGYTF
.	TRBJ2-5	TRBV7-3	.	TGTGCCAGCAGCTTAGGTGCAGGAGGGGAAGAGACCCAGTACTTC	CASSLGAGGEETQYF
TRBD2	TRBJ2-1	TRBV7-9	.	TGTGCCAGCAGCCCGACTAGCGGGGGGGACTCCTACAATGAGCAGTTCTTC	CASSPTSGGDSYNEQFF
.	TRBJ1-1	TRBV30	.	TGTGCCTGGGTTCGGGGTGCAGCTTTCTTT	CAWVRGAAFF
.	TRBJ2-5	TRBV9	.	TGTGCCAGCAGCGGAAGTAAACGGGGGTTCCAAGAGACCCAGTACTTC	CASSGSKRGFQETQYF
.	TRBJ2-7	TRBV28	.	TGTGCCAGCAGCAGGGGTTTGTACGAGCAGTACTTC	CASSRGLYEQYF
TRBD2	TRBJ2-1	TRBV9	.	TGTGCCAGCAGCGTAGTAGCGGGGACTTTTGCGGATGAGCAGTTCTTC	CASSVVAGTFADEQFF
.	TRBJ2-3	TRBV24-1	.	TGTGCCACCACCCCCCGGGGCGGGGATACGCAGTATTTT	CATTPRGGDTQYF
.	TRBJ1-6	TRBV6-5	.	TGTGCCAGCAGTTTCCAAACCCTGTCACCCCTCCACTTT	CASSFQTLSPLHF
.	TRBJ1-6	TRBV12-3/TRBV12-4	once	TGTGCCAGCAGTTTAGCAGGGGGGTCACCCCTCCACTTT	CASSLAGGSPLHF
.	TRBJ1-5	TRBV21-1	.	TGTGCCAGCAGCAAAGAGACAGGAGAGAGGAGCAATCAGCCCCAGCATTTT	CASSKETGERSNQPQHF
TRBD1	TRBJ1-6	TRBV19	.	TGTGCCAGTAGCATTGGGCCAACAGGGGGCCCCTATAATTCACCCCTCCACTTT	CASSIGPTGGPYNSPLHF
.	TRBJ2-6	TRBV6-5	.	TGTGCCAGCAGTCTTGCCTCTGGGGCCAACGTCCTGACTTTC	CASSLASGANVLTF
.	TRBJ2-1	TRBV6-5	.	TGTGCCAGCAGTTATGCTCTGAACAATGAGCAGTTCTTC	CASSYALNNEQFF
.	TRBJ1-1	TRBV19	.	TGTGCCAGTAAGTCGGGGGGAGGGGAGAACTCTGAAGCTTTCTTT	CASKSGGGENSEAFF
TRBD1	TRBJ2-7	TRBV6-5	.	TGTGCCAGCAGTTTGGACAGGGGGAACGGGCAGTACTTC	CASSLDRGNGQYF
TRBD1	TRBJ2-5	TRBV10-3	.	TGTGCCATCAGCCGGGACAGGGAAGAGACCCAGTACTTC	CAISRDREETQYF
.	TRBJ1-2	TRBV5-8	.	TGTGCCAGCAGCCCATCCACCCTCAGATATCGACAGAAACTCTATGGCTACACCTTC	CASSPSTLRYRQKLYGYTF
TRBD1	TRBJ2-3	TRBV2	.	TGTGCCAGCACCCGACAGGGAGCAGATACGCAGTATTTT	CASTRQGADTQYF
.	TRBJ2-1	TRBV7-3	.	TGTGCCAGCAGCGAATACAGGGGAGGGGACAATGAGCAGTTCTTC	CASSEYRGGDNEQFF
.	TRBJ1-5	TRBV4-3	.	TGCGCCAGCAGCCAACGTCAGGGTCAGCCCCAGCATTTT	CASSQRQGQPQHF
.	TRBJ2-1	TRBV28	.	TGTGCCAGCAGTTTATGGGTGGGGGCCAATGAGCAGTTCTTC	CASSLWVGANEQFF
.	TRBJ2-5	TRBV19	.	TGTGCCAGTAGTATCAGGACGGACCAAGAGACCCAGTACTTC	CASSIRTDQETQYF
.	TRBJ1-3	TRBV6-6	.	TGTGCCAGCAGTTCCACCAGGGGCTCTGGAAACACCATATATTTT	CASSSTRGSGNTIYF
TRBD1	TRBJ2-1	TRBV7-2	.	TGTGCCAGCAGCGAGACAGGGTTCCCTTACAATGAGCAGTTCTTC	CASSETGFPYNEQFF
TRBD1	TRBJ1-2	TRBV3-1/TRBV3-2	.	TGTGCCAGCAGCCAAAACGGCCAGGGGGGGAACTATGGCTACACCTTC	CASSQNGQGGNYGYTF
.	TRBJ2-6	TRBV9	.	TGTGCCAGCAGCAGCACAGGGACTGGGGCCAACGTCCTGACTTTC	CASSSTGTGANVLTF
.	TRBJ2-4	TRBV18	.	TGTGCCAGCTCACCAACTCGTGGAACCAAAAACATTCAGTACTTC	CASSPTRGTKNIQYF
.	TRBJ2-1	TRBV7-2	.	TGTGCCAGCAGCTTTGGGGGGGCCAGTCGGAATGAGCAGTTCTTC	CASSFGGASRNEQFF
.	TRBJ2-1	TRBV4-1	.	TGCGCCAGCAGCCAGGGGGACACAGGCTCCTACAATGAGCAGTTCTTC	CASSQGDTGSYNEQFF
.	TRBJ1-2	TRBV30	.	TGTGCCTGGAGTGTTGCCGGTAACGGCGGCTACACCTTC	CAWSVAGNGGYTF
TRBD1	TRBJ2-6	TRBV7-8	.	TGTGCCAGCAGCCGAGACCGTAGGGGGCTTTCTCCTTTGACTGGGGCCAACGTCCTGACTTTC	CASSRDRRGLSPLTGANVLTF
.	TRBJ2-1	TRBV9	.	TGTGCCAGCAGCGTAGTAGGCCGGGGGTCCTACAATGAGCAGTTCTTC	CASSVVGRGSYNEQFF
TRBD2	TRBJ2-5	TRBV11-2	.	TGTGCCAGCAGAACGGGACTAGCGGGGGAGGAGACCCAGTACTTC	CASRTGLAGEETQYF
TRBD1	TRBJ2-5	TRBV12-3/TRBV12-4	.	TGTGCCAGCAGTACAGGGGTGGGGGAGACCCAGTACTTC	CASSTGVGETQYF